This T cell receptor beta chain was found in a study of T cell changes during pregnancy in multiple sclerosis. TCRdb's copy holds only in-frame clones and misses some; the assay was immunoSEQ multiplex PCR. Of fewer than 65,000 clones in the sample, around 91% are singletons; the top ten hold 2% to 2.5%. This sequence was found in a female donor in good health, enrolled as a control in a pregnancy study. Sequencing was performed on peripheral blood, taken in the third trimester of pregnancy.

CDR3 sequence (DNA): TGTGCCAGCAGCTCCAAGGAGGACAACACCGGGGAGCTGTTTTTT. This gives the protein CASSSKEDNTGELFF. V gene TRBV9 combines with J gene TRBJ2-2; TRBD2 is a possible D gene (5 bases). Germline values: CDR1 SGDLS, CDR2 YYNGEE. V was trimmed by 4 bases and J by 2 bases, leaving 12 bases between them. The CDR3 extends over 15 amino acids.